Shown below are 23 T cell receptor beta chains from a single sample sequenced in a study of T cell repertoires in cytomegalovirus infection. TCRdb ran MiXCR on the reads and lists one entry per CDR3 protein. The profile shows a few hundred thousand distinct CDR3 sequences, about a sixth of them singletons. Input material: PBMCs. These receptor sequences come from a human donor in good health (CMV status not recorded). Some clones in this sample may be carry-over from other donors' samples.

This chain joins TRBV4-1 and TRBJ1-2, with 7 bases matching TRBD1. This CDR3 is built from 14 residues. Germline CDR1 MGHRA, CDR2 YSYEKL. The V segment lost 3 bases and the J segment 8 bases; nucleotides outside the gene matches: 9. The CDR3 DNA is TGCGCCAGCAGCCAGAATACAGGGGCTCGCGGCTACACCTTC. The encoded protein is CASSQNTGARGYTF.

Only a few counts were recorded for this clonotype. The V and J genes are TRBV7-9 and TRBJ2-1, with 8 bases fitting TRBD2. Trimming at V came to 5 bases and at J to 4 bases, leaving 7 bases not matched to a gene. The CDR3 totals 15 residues. The V gene's germline CDR1 is SEHNR and CDR2 FQNEAQ (reference sequence). This CDR3 reads CASSNTGTRYNEQFF. CDR3 in DNA: TGTGCCAGCAGCAACACCGGGACTAGGTACAATGAGCAGTTCTTC.

V usage is TRBV20-1 and J usage is TRBJ2-2; D might be TRBD1 or TRBD2, each matching 6 bases. The CDR3 consists of 15 residues. CDR1 is DFQATT and CDR2 is SNEGSKA in the germline V gene (reference sequence). V lost 3 bases to trimming and J lost 5 bases, with 16 bases between them. The CDR3 coding sequence is TGCAGTGCTAGGACAGGAGGGCCGAGGACCGGGGAGCTGTTTTTT. It is translated as CSARTGGPRTGELFF.

The rearrangement joins TRBV7-9 to TRBJ2-6; the D is unclear. The CDR3 extends over 14 amino acids. In germline, CDR1 is SEHNR, CDR2 FQNEAQ (reference sequence). Deletions cut 8 bases from V and 2 bases from J, with 10 bases between. The DNA for the CDR3 is TGTGCCAGCCCCCCCGTGGCTGGGGCCAACGTCCTGACTTTC. Translation: CASPPVAGANVLTF.

In its sample, this clonotype was seen a few times. This chain joins TRBV7-8 and TRBJ1-1; D is undetermined. V was trimmed by 5 bases and J by 1 base, leaving 14 bases between them. The germline V gene encodes CDR1 SGHVS and CDR2 FQNEAQ. This CDR3 contains 15 residues. CDR3 sequence: CASSLGSLSNTEAFF. Here the CDR3 DNA reads TGTGCCAGCAGCCTGGGATCACTTTCGAACACTGAAGCTTTCTTT.

This clonotype was counted between two and nine times. J is TRBJ2-5 and V is TRBV5-1; D may be TRBD1 (6 bases). From germline, CDR1 is SGHRS and CDR2 YFSETQ. V was shortened by 3 bases and J by 1 base, with 10 bases between the two germline ends. CDR3 length equals 14 residues. The DNA of the CDR3 is TGCGCCAGCAGCTCAACAGGGATCCAAGAGACCCAGTACTTC. This sequence encodes CASSSTGIQETQYF.

Only a few counts were recorded for this clonotype. The CDR3 region has the DNA TGTGCCAGCAGTTACTCGAGGGCAGACTCTAACTATGGCTACACCTTC. Amino acid sequence: CASSYSRADSNYGYTF. This rearrangement joins TRBV6-5 to TRBJ1-2; no definite D call. The CDR3 spans 16 residues. The germline CDR1 and CDR2 sequences are MNHEY and SVGAGI. The germline V and J ends were trimmed by 0 bases and 0 bases, with 11 bases remaining between them.

This clonotype has ten or more counts. The rearrangement joins TRBV6-1 to TRBJ2-1, with unresolved D. The CDR3 runs to 11 residues. The germline gives CDR1 MNHNS, CDR2 SASEGT. The V end was cut by 1 base, the J end by 9 bases, with 4 bases between. The CDR3 protein is CASSEVGEQFF. The CDR3 DNA sequence: TGTGCCAGCAGTGAAGTGGGTGAGCAGTTCTTC.

The rearrangement joins TRBV12-3 or TRBV12-4 to TRBJ2-1; 7 nucleotides line up with TRBD2. The V and J ends lost 6 bases and 7 bases, in that order; junction bases with no gene match: 6. CDR3 length equals 13 residues. This CDR3 reads CASSFSGGNEQFF. The DNA for the CDR3 is TGTGCCAGCAGCTTCTCGGGGGGAAATGAGCAGTTCTTC.

At least ten counts were recorded for this clonotype. At one of its ends the junction is not consistent with the germline gene, which may arise from a read error. The chain recombines TRBV7-9 with TRBJ1-1; D is ambiguous. Germline-derived CDR1 and CDR2 are SEHNR and FQNEAQ (reference sequence). CDR3 length: 13 residues. CDR3 in amino acids: CASRFPTKNEAFF. The CDR3 region has the DNA TGTGCCAGCCGCTTCCCAACTAAGAATGAAGCTTTCTTT.

There are many counts of this clonotype. This sequence joins TRBV29-1 and TRBJ1-1; a weak D match, TRBD1 (5 bases). In germline, CDR1 is SQVTM, CDR2 ANQGSEA. The CDR3 sequence is 14 residues long. The V end lost 4 bases, the J end lost 3 bases, and 15 bases lay between the germline ends. The CDR3 bases are TGCAGCGTTGCCCGTAGGGGCGCGGACACTGAAGCTTTCTTT. Protein: CSVARRGADTEAFF. The whole variable domain, remainder taken from reference TRBV29-1 and TRBJ1-1, is SAVISQKPSRDICQRGTSLTIQCQVDSQVTMMFWYRQQPGQSLTLIATANQGSEATYESGFVIDKFPISRPNLTFSTLTVSNMSPEDSSIYLCSVARRGADTEAFFGQGTRLTVV.

This clonotype was recorded a few times. DNA for the CDR3: TGCGCCAGCAGCTTGGTGGCAGGGGGGAATCAGCCCCAGCATTTT. Translated: CASSLVAGGNQPQHF. J is TRBJ1-5 and V is TRBV5-1; 7 bases are shared with TRBD1. V lost 0 bases to trimming and J lost 4 bases; unmatched junction nucleotides: 4. The CDR3 extends over 15 amino acids. Germline lookup yields CDR1 SGHRS and CDR2 YFSETQ.

The chain recombines TRBV7-3 with TRBJ1-2; 7 nucleotides align to TRBD1. The CDR3 sequence is 13 residues long. V dropped 2 bases and J dropped 6; count of bases not matched to a gene: 3. Germline V gene sequence: CDR1 SGHTA, CDR2 FQGTGA. Written as DNA, the CDR3 is TGTGCCAGCAGCTTAGCCGGACAGGATGGCTACACCTTC. It codes for CASSLAGQDGYTF.

CDR3 in DNA: TGCAGTGCCGAGCTCCCAGGGAGGAGCGGCTACACCTTC. The encoded protein is CSAELPGRSGYTF. This chain uses TRBV20-1 with TRBJ1-2; a weak D match, TRBD1 (5 bases). CDR3 length: 13 residues. Germline V gene lookup returns CDR1 DFQATT and CDR2 SNEGSKA (reference sequence). The V end lost 6 bases, the J end lost 8 bases, and 19 bases lay between the germline ends.

The sample holds a few counts of this clonotype. This chain connects TRBV7-8 to TRBJ2-7; D might be TRBD2 (6 bases). V was pared by 2 bases and J by 4 bases, with 18 bases between. Germline V lookup: CDR1 SGHVS, CDR2 FQNEAQ. CDR3 size: 16 residues. The CDR3 DNA follows: TGTGCCAGCAGCTTATACGGGGACTGGGGCCGTTACGAGCAGTACTTC. It translates to CASSLYGDWGRYEQYF.

The table lists this clonotype with many counts. In DNA form, the CDR3 reads TGTGCCAGCAGCTTACGGGCAGGGAGCTCCTACGAGCAGTACTTC. Protein product: CASSLRAGSSYEQYF. This chain connects TRBV7-2 to TRBJ2-7; tentatively, D is TRBD1 or TRBD2 (5 bases each). Germline V gene sequence: CDR1 SGHTA, CDR2 FQGNSA. This CDR3 is built from 15 residues. V was cut by 2 bases and J by 0 bases, with 11 bases left in between.

The genes are TRBV7-9 and TRBJ2-1; TRBD2 might be the D (5 bases). The CDR3 has 12 amino acids. Germline CDR1 SEHNR, CDR2 FQNEAQ (reference sequence). V dropped 1 base and J dropped 9 bases, with 7 bases sitting between them. DNA of the CDR3: TGTGCCAGCAGCTTAGAAGGAGGTGAGCAGTTCTTC. Protein product: CASSLEGGEQFF.

This clonotype has a handful of counts. V usage is TRBV20-1 and J usage is TRBJ1-5, with no clear D. Trimming took off 3 bases at V and 5 bases at J, with 14 bases between the two ends. Germline V CDR1 and CDR2: DFQATT, SNEGSKA (reference sequence). This CDR3 is built from 14 residues. The CDR3 loop reads CSASWAGPYQPQHF. CDR3 DNA: TGCAGTGCTAGTTGGGCAGGACCTTATCAGCCCCAGCATTTT.

The rearrangement joins TRBV20-1 to TRBJ2-7; 8 bases line up with TRBD1. This CDR3 has 13 amino acids. V lost 5 bases, J lost 3 bases, and 6 bases stayed unmatched. Germline values: CDR1 DFQATT, CDR2 SNEGSKA (reference sequence). As DNA, the CDR3 is TGCAGTGCTCCTAGGACAGGGCTCTACGAGCAGTACTTC. Translated, it gives CSAPRTGLYEQYF.

Many counts were recorded for this clonotype. This chain connects TRBV7-2 to TRBJ2-5; TRBD2 matches at 7 bases. The germline V gene has CDR1 SGHTA and CDR2 FQGNSA. The junction had 5 bases not matched to a gene; V was cut back by 2 bases and J by 5 bases. CDR3 size: 14 residues. The CDR3 DNA sequence: TGTGCCAGCAGCTTACGGCGGGGGAGGGAGACCCAGTACTTC. This codes for CASSLRRGRETQYF.

This clonotype has more than one count but fewer than ten. The chain links TRBV12-3 or TRBV12-4 to TRBJ1-3, with D hard to call. The CDR3 extends over 15 amino acids. V gave up 6 bases and J gave up 0 bases, with 12 bases separating them. CDR3 nucleotides: TGTGCCAGCAGCCCACAGATAAGCTCTGGAAACACCATATATTTT. Residues: CASSPQISSGNTIYF.

This clonotype has only a few counts. This chain links TRBV2 with TRBJ1-6, with 7 bases identical to TRBD1. The V gene end was trimmed by 4 bases and the J gene end by 1 base; junction bases not matched to a gene: 1. Germline loops: CDR1 SNHLY, CDR2 FYNNEI. The CDR3 runs to 15 residues. The CDR3 DNA follows: TGTGCCAGCAGTGTACAGGGGTCCTATAATTCACCCCTCCACTTT. Its protein product is CASSVQGSYNSPLHF.

The genes are TRBV10-3 and TRBJ2-7; the D gene is possibly TRBD2 (7 bases). The CDR3 loop spans 14 amino acids. V was pared by 6 bases and J by 0 bases, with 12 bases between. Germline V gene sequence: CDR1 ENHRY, CDR2 SYGVKD. The DNA for the CDR3 is TGTGCCATCAGGGCAGGGGAGGGCTCCTACGAGCAGTACTTC. Translating gives CAIRAGEGSYEQYF.